This TCR beta chain comes out of a study of T cell repertoires in ileal Crohn's disease. Study-level points and caveats: Clonal expansions were more frequent in active smokers than non-smokers at surgery.

The V gene end was trimmed by 5 bases and the J gene end by 4 bases; junction bases not matched to a gene: 4. CDR1 and CDR2 (germline): LNHDA, SQIVND (reference sequence). The CDR3 runs to 13 residues. About 500 nanograms of biopsy DNA per sample underwent TCRB immunosequencing. TCRdb keeps only in-frame clones here, not all; method: immunoSEQ multiplex PCR. Counted here are about 14,000 clones, 70% occurring once; the ten biggest clones make up 5.9%. A note on this clone: The antigen is not known. The sample carries other DNA sequences with the same CDR3.

The chain is built from TRBV19 and TRBJ1-2; 7 bases align to TRBD1. This clonotype was sampled from an adult with Crohn's disease. The sequenced sample was ileal tissue. The CDR3 here is CASSGGTAYGYTF. The CDR3, as DNA: TGTGCCAGTAGTGGGGGGACAGCCTATGGCTACACCTTC.